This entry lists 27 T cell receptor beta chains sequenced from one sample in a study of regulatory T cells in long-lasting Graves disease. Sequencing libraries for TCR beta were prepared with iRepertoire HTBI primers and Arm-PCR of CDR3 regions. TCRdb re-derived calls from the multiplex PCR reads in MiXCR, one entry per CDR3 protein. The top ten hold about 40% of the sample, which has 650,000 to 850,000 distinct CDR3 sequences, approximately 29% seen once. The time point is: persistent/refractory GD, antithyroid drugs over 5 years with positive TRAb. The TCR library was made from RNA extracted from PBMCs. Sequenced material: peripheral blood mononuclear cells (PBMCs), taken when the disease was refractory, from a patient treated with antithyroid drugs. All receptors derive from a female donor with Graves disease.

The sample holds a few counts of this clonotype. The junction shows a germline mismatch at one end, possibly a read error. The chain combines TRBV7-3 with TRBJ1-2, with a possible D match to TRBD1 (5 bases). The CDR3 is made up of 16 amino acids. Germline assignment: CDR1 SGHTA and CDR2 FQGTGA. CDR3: CTSSLNGPPATDGYTF. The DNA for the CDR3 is TGTACCAGCAGCTTAAACGGCCCTCCAGCGACAGACGGCTACACCTTC.

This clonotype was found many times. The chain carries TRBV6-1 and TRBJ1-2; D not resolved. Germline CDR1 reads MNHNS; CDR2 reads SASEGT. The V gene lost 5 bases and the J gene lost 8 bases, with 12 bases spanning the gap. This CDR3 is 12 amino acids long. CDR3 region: CASSNQGTGYTF. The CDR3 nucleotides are TGTGCCAGCAGTAACCAAGGCACAGGCTACACCTTC.

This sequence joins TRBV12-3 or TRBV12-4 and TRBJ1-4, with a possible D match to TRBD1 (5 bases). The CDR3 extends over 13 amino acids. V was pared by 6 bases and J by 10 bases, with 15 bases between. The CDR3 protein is CASRHGDGGKLFF. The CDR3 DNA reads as TGTGCCAGCAGGCATGGGGACGGAGGAAAACTGTTTTTT.

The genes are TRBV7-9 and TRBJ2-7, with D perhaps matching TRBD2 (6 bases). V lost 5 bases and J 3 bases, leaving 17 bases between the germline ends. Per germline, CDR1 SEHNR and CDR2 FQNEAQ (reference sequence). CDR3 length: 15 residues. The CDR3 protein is CASSTVPGGDYEQYF. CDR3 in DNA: TGTGCCAGCAGCACAGTCCCAGGCGGGGACTACGAGCAGTACTTC.

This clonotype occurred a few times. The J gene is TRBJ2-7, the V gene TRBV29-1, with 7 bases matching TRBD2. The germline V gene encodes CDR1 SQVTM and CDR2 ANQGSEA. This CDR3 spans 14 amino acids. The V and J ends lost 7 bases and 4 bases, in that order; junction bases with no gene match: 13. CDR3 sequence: CSATELAVGYEQYF. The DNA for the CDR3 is TGCAGCGCGACCGAGCTAGCGGTTGGGTACGAGCAGTACTTC.

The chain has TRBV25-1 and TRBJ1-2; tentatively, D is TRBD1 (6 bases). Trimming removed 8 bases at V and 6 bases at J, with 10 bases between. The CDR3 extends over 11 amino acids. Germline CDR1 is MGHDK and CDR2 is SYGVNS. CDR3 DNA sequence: TGTGCCAGCTTAACAGGGCATGGCTACACCTTC. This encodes CASLTGHGYTF.

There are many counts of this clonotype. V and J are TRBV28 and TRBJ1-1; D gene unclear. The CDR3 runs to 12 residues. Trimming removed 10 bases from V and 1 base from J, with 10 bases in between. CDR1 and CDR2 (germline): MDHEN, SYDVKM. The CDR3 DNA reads TGTGCCACCTGCTCGGGGAACACTGAAGCTTTCTTT. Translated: CATCSGNTEAFF.

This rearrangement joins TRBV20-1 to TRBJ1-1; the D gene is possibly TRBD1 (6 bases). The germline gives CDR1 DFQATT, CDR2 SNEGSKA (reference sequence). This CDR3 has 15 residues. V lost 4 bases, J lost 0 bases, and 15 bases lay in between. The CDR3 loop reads CSAKSYRDLNTEAFF. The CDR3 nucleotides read TGCAGTGCTAAATCTTACAGGGATCTGAACACTGAAGCTTTCTTT.

The CDR3 reads CAWGDRGNQPQHF. The CDR3 coding sequence is TGTGCCTGGGGCGACAGGGGTAATCAGCCCCAGCATTTT. The V call is TRBV30, the J call TRBJ1-5, with TRBD1 identical over 8 bases. V gave up 5 bases and J gave up 4 bases; unmatched junction bases: 4. Germline V lookup: CDR1 GTSNPN, CDR2 SVGIG (reference sequence). This CDR3 comprises 13 residues. Together with reference TRBV30 and TRBJ1-5, the CDR3 gives the full variable domain: SQTIHQWPATLVQPVGSPLSLECTVEGTSNPNLYWYRQAAGRGLQLLFYSVGIGQISSEVPQNLSASRPQDRQFILSSKKLLLSDSGFYLCAWGDRGNQPQHFGDGTRLSIL.

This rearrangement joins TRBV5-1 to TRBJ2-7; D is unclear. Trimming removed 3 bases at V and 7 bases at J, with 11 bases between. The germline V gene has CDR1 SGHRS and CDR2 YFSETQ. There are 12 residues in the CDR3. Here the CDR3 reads CASSSGPREQYF. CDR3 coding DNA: TGCGCCAGCAGCTCAGGACCGAGAGAGCAGTACTTC.

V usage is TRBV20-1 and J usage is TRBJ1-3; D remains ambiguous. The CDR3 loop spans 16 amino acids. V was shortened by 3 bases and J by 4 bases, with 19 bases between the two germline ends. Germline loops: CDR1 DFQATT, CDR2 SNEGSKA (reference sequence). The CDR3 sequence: CSASFSEPYLGNTIYF. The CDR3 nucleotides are TGCAGTGCTAGCTTCTCGGAGCCCTATTTGGGAAACACCATATATTTT.

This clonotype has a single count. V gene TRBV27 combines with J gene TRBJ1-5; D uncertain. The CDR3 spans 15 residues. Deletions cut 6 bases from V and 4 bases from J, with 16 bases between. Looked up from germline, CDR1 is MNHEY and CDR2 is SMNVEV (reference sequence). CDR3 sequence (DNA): TGTGCCAGCAGCCCAAACAGTTACGTGAATCAGCCCCAGCATTTT. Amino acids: CASSPNSYVNQPQHF.

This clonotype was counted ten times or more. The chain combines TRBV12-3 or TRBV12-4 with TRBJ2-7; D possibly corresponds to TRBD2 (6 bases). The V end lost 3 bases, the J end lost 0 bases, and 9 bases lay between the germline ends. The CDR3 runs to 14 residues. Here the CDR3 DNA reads TGTGCCAGCAGTTTCGCGGGACCCTCCTACGAGCAGTACTTC. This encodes CASSFAGPSYEQYF.

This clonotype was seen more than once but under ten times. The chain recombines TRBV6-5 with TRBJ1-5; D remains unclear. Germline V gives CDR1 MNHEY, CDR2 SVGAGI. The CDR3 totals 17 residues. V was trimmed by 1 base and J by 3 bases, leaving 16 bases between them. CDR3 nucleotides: TGTGCCAGCAGTTACTATAGGGTACCCGAATACAATCAGCCCCAGCATTTT. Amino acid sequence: CASSYYRVPEYNQPQHF.

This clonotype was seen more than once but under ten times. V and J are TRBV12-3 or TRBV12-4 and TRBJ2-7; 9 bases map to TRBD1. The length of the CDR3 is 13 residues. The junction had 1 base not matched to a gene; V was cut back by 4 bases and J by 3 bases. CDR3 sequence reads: CASSWTGDYEQYF. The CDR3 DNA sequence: TGTGCCAGCAGTTGGACAGGGGACTACGAGCAGTACTTC.

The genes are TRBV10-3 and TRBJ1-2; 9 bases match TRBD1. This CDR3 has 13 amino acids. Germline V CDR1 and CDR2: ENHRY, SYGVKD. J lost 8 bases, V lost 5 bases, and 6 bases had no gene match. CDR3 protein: CAISTDRGYGYTF. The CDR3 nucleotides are TGTGCCATCAGTACCGACAGGGGGTACGGCTACACCTTC.

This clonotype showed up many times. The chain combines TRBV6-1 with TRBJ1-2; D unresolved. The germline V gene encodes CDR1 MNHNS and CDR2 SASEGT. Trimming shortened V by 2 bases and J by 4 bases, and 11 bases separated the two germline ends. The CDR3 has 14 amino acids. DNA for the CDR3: TGTGCCAGCAGTGAACGTCGGCAGCCCTATGGCTACACCTTC. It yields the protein CASSERRQPYGYTF.

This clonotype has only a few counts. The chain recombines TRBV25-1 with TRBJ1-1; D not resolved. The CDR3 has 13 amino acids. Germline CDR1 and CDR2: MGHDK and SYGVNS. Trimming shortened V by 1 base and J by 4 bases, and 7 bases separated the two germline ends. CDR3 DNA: TGTGCCAGCAGTGAATTATTGGCCACTGAAGCTTTCTTT. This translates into CASSELLATEAFF.

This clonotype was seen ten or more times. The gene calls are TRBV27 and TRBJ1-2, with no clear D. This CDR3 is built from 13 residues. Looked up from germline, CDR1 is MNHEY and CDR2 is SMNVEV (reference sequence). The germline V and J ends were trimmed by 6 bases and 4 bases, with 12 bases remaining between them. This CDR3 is CASSLDRSYGYTF. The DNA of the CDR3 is TGTGCCAGCAGCTTAGATCGGTCCTATGGCTACACCTTC.

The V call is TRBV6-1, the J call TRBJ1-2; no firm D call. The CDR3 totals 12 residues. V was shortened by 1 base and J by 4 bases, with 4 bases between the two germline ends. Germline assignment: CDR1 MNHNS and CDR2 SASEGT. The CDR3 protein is CASSEVPYGYTF. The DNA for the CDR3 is TGTGCCAGCAGTGAAGTTCCCTATGGCTACACCTTC.

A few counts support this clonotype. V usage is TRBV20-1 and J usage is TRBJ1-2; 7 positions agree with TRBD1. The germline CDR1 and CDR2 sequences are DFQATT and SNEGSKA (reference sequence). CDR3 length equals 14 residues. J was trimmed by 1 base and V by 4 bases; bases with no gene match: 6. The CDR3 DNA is TGCAGTGCTAAGCCGGGACAGATTAACTATGGCTACACCTTC. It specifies CSAKPGQINYGYTF.

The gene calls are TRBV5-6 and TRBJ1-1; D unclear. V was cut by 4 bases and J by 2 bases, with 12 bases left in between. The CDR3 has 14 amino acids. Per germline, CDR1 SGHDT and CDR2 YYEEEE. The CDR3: CASSPGYSNTEAFF. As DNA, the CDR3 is TGTGCCAGCAGCCCCGGGTACAGTAACACTGAAGCTTTCTTT.

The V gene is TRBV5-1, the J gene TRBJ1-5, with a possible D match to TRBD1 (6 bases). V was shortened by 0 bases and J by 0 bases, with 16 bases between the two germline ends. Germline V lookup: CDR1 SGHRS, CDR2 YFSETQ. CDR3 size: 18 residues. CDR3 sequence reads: CASSLGPGQGYSNQPQHF. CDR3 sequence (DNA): TGCGCCAGCAGCTTGGGCCCGGGGCAGGGGTATAGCAATCAGCCCCAGCATTTT.

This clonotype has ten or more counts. CDR3 sequence (DNA): TGTGCCAGCAGTTTAAGCCTTCATTACACTGAAGCTTTCTTT. It encodes CASSLSLHYTEAFF. The V call is TRBV28, the J call TRBJ1-1; D uncertain. The V gene lost 2 bases and the J gene lost 3 bases, with 10 bases spanning the gap. The CDR3 spans 14 residues. Germline CDR1 is MDHEN and CDR2 is SYDVKM. Full variable domain (missing parts from reference TRBV28 and TRBJ1-1): DVKVTQSSRYLVKRTGEKVFLECVQDMDHENMFWYRQDPGLGLRLIYFSYDVKMKEKGDIPEGYSVSREKKERFSLILESASTNQTSMYLCASSLSLHYTEAFFGQGTRLTVV.

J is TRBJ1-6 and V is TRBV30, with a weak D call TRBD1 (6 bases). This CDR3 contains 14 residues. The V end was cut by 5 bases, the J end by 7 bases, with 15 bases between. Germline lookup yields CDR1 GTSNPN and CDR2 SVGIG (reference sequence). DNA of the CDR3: TGTGCCTGGGTGACCGGGACACAGAATTCACCCCTCCACTTT. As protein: CAWVTGTQNSPLHF.

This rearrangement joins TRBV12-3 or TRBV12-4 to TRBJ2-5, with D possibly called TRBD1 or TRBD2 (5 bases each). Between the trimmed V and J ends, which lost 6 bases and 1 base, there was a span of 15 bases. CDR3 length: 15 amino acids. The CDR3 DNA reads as TGTGCCAGCAGCCGGGACGCGGTCGTCCAAGAGACCCAGTACTTC. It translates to CASSRDAVVQETQYF.

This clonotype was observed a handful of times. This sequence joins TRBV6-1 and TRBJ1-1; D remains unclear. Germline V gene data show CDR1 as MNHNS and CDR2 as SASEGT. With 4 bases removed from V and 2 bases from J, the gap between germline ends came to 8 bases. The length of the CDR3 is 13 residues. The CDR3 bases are TGTGCCAGCAGTGTACGATCCAACACTGAAGCTTTCTTT. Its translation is CASSVRSNTEAFF.